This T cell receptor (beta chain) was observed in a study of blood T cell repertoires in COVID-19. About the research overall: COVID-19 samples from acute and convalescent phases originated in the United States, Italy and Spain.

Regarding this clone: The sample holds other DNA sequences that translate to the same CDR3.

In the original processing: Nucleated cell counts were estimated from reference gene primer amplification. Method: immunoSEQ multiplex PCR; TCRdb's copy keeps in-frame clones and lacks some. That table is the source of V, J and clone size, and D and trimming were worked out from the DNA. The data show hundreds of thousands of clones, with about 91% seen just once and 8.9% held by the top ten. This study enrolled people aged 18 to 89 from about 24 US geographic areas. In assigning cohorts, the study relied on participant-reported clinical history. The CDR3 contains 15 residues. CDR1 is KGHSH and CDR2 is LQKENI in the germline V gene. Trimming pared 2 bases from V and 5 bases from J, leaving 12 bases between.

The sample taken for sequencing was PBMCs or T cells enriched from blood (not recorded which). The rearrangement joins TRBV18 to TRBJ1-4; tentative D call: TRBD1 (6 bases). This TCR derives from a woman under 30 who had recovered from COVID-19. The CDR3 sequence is CASSPSGQRNEKLFF. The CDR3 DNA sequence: TGTGCCAGCTCACCATCAGGACAGCGAAATGAAAAACTGTTTTTT.